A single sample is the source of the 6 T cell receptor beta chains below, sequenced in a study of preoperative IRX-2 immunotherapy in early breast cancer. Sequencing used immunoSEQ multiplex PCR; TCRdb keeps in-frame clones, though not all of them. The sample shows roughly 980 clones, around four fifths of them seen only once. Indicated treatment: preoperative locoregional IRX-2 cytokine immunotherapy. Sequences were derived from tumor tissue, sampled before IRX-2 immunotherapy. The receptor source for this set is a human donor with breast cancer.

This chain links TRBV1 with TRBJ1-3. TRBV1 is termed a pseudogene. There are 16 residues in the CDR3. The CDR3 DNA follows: TGCGCCAGCAGCCCTCGGACGGACGTCTCGTGGAACACCATATATTTT. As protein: CASSPRTDVSWNTIYF.

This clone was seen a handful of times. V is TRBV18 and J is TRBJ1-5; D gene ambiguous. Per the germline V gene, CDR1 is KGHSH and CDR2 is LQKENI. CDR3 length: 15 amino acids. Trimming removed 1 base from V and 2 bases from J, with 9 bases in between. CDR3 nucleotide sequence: TGTGCCAGCTCACCACAGAGAAATGGCAATCAGCCCCAGCATTTT. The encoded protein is CASSPQRNGNQPQHF.

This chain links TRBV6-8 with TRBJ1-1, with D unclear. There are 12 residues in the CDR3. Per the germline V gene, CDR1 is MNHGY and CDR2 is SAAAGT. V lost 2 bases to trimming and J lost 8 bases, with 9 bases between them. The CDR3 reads CASSYQYTEAFF. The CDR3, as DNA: TGTGCCAGCAGTTACCAGTATACCGAAGCTTTCTTT.

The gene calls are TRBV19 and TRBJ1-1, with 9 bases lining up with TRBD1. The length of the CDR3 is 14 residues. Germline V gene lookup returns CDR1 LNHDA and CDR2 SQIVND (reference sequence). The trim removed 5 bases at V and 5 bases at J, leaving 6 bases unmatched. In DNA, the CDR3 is TGTGCCAGTAGTCCAGGACAGGGGTCGACTGAAGCTTTCTTT. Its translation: CASSPGQGSTEAFF. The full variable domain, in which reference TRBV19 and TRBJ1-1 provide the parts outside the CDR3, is DGGITQSPKYLFRKEGQNVTLSCEQNLNHDAMYWYRQDPGQGLRLIYYSQIVNDFQKGDIAEGYSVSREKKESFPLTVTSAQKNPTAFYLCASSPGQGSTEAFFGQGTRLTVV.

The CDR3: CASVRDSSNEQFF. CDR3 DNA sequence: TGCGCCAGCGTCCGGGACAGCAGCAATGAGCAGTTCTTC. J is TRBJ2-1 and V is TRBV10-2; 7 bases fit TRBD1. The CDR3 is made up of 13 amino acids. Germline V gene sequence: CDR1 WSHSY, CDR2 SAAADI. V gave up 8 bases and J gave up 6 bases; unmatched junction bases: 7.

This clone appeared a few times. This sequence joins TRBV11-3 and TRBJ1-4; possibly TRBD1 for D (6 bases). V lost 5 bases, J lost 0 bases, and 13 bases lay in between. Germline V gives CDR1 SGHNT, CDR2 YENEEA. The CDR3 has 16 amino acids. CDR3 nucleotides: TGTGCCAGCAGCCGGATGGGGGCTGCAACTAATGAAAAACTGTTTTTT. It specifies CASSRMGAATNEKLFF. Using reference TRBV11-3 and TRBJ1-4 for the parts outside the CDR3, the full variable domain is EAGVVQSPRYKIIEKKQPVAFWCNPISGHNTLYWYLQNLGQGPELLIRYENEEAVDDSQLPKDRFSAERLKGVDSTLKIQPAELGDSAVYLCASSRMGAATNEKLFFGSGTQLSVL.